This passage covers 15 T cell receptor beta chains from one sample sequenced in a study of response to subunit inactivated influenza vaccine. In TCRdb, the RT-PCR reads were re-called with MiXCR into one record per CDR3 protein. The sample holds approximately 480,000 distinct CDR3 sequences, approximately 11% seen once. The sample was PBMCs from blood, taken 45 days after vaccination. The receptor source for this set is a man between 45 and 60 years old who received an inactivated influenza vaccine.

The gene calls are TRBV20-1 and TRBJ2-3; 8 bases are shared with TRBD1. There are 15 residues in the CDR3. The junction had 8 bases not matched to a gene; V was cut back by 5 bases and J by 1 base. Germline CDR1 is DFQATT and CDR2 is SNEGSKA (reference sequence). The CDR3 loop reads CSAHLYRGGTDTQYF. The CDR3, as DNA: TGCAGTGCTCATCTTTACAGGGGGGGCACAGATACGCAGTATTTT.

This clonotype was observed a handful of times. This chain uses TRBV20-1 with TRBJ2-5, with TRBD2 matching over 10 bases. V lost 3 bases to trimming and J lost 5 bases; unmatched junction nucleotides: 9. This CDR3 has 15 residues. Per germline, CDR1 DFQATT and CDR2 SNEGSKA (reference sequence). Here the CDR3 DNA reads TGCAGTGCTAGGTCCGGGACTAGCGATCGGGAGACCCAGTACTTC. This gives the protein CSARSGTSDRETQYF.

The rearrangement uses TRBV24-1 and TRBJ2-2; D gene ambiguous. CDR3 length equals 12 residues. V was shortened by 4 bases and J by 3 bases, with 2 bases between the two germline ends. CDR1 is KGHDR and CDR2 is SFDVKD in the germline V gene. The CDR3 region has the DNA TGTGCCACCAGTGAGTACACCGGGGAGCTGTTTTTT. It codes for CATSEYTGELFF.

This clonotype was counted only a few times. V and J are TRBV6-2 or TRBV6-3 and TRBJ2-1, with 9 bases identical to TRBD2. CDR3 size: 16 residues. From germline, CDR1 is MNHEY and CDR2 SVGEGT. Trimming at V came to 2 bases and at J to 4 bases, leaving 6 bases not matched to a gene. CDR3: CASSYLLAGSYNEQFF. The CDR3 DNA reads as TGTGCCAGCAGTTACCTCCTAGCGGGATCTTACAATGAGCAGTTCTTC.

The chain links TRBV10-3 to TRBJ1-5; D is uncertain. Germline loops: CDR1 ENHRY, CDR2 SYGVKD. The CDR3 extends over 13 amino acids. Trimming left V 6 bases short and J 4 bases short, with 10 bases between. The CDR3 spells CAISAEQNQPQHF. The CDR3 bases are TGTGCCATCAGCGCGGAACAGAATCAGCCCCAGCATTTT.

This clonotype was counted many times. The chain couples TRBV11-2 to TRBJ2-1; 7 bases line up with TRBD2. Germline V gives CDR1 SGHAT, CDR2 FQNNGV. Germline trimming cut 1 base from V and 4 bases from J; bases unmatched to any gene: 13. This CDR3 region has 18 residues. The CDR3 DNA is TGTGCCAGCAGCTTAGTTTCCCACGGGACTACCAAATACAATGAGCAGTTCTTC. Translating it yields CASSLVSHGTTKYNEQFF.

A few counts support this clonotype. The chain has TRBV5-6 and TRBJ2-3; tentatively, D is TRBD1 (6 bases). Germline-derived CDR1 and CDR2 are SGHDT and YYEEEE. This CDR3 region has 18 residues. The V end lost 3 bases, the J end lost 2 bases, and 22 bases lay between the germline ends. In DNA, the CDR3 is TGTGCCAGCAGCTCGCTTCAGGGGAAGTCTGACTTCACAGATACGCAGTATTTT. It translates to CASSSLQGKSDFTDTQYF.

This clonotype has a handful of counts. The chain has TRBV12-3 or TRBV12-4 and TRBJ1-2; no clear D. This CDR3 is built from 13 residues. Deletions cut 1 base from V and 8 bases from J, with 11 bases between. The CDR3 here is CASSLDPYWGYTF. The CDR3 coding sequence is TGTGCCAGCAGTTTAGACCCTTATTGGGGCTACACCTTC.

This clonotype was counted many times. The V and J genes are TRBV20-1 and TRBJ1-1; D ambiguous. Germline assignment: CDR1 DFQATT and CDR2 SNEGSKA (reference sequence). Trimming removed 7 bases at V and 0 bases at J, with 15 bases between. CDR3 length equals 14 residues. The CDR3 here is CSVPRLPVNTEAFF. CDR3 sequence (DNA): TGCAGTGTTCCGAGGCTTCCTGTGAACACTGAAGCTTTCTTT.

This chain uses TRBV6-1 with TRBJ1-3; D is uncertain. Between the trimmed V and J ends, which lost 5 bases and 8 bases, there was a span of 22 bases. The CDR3 is made up of 16 amino acids. Germline CDR1 and CDR2: MNHNS and SASEGT. As DNA, the CDR3 is TGTGCCAGCAGTCCCGGAGTCTCCGCGCTGGGTGACACCATATATTTT. The encoded protein is CASSPGVSALGDTIYF.

This clonotype was picked up a small number of times. The chain recombines TRBV11-1 with TRBJ1-1; 8 bases line up with TRBD1. The germline gives CDR1 SGHAT, CDR2 FQDESV (reference sequence). CDR3 length equals 19 residues. The V and J ends lost 4 bases and 0 bases, in that order; junction bases with no gene match: 16. CDR3 in amino acids: CASSSTVRTGTKMNTEAFF. The CDR3 coding sequence is TGTGCCAGCAGCTCAACCGTTAGGACAGGGACGAAAATGAACACTGAAGCTTTCTTT.

The chain joins TRBV6-2 or TRBV6-3 to TRBJ2-5; 8 positions match TRBD2. The CDR3 extends over 15 amino acids. The V gene's germline CDR1 is MNHEY and CDR2 SVGEGT. V shed 5 bases, J shed 4 bases, and the junction held 9 bases outside the gene matches. In DNA, the CDR3 is TGTGCCAGCAGTGACCTGGGGACTAGGGGAGAGACCCAGTACTTC. Amino acids: CASSDLGTRGETQYF.

This clonotype was detected only a few times. This chain connects TRBV6-1 to TRBJ2-3, with D unclear. Per the germline V gene, CDR1 is MNHNS and CDR2 is SASEGT. The length of the CDR3 is 13 residues. The V end lost 4 bases, the J end lost 6 bases, and 11 bases lay between the germline ends. The CDR3 nucleotides are TGTGCCAGCAGTGCCCGGTTCCAGGATACGCAGTATTTT. This sequence encodes CASSARFQDTQYF.

This clonotype was seen many times. The chain recombines TRBV12-3 or TRBV12-4 with TRBJ1-1; D is uncertain. V lost 5 bases and J 1 base, leaving 8 bases between the germline ends. The CDR3 loop spans 13 amino acids. In DNA form, the CDR3 reads TGTGCCAGCAGTGAAACAAGGAACACTGAAGCTTTCTTT. Its protein is CASSETRNTEAFF.

This chain uses TRBV25-1 with TRBJ1-5; D is uncertain. Germline values: CDR1 MGHDK, CDR2 SYGVNS. Trimming stripped 3 bases from V and 1 base from J, with 7 bases between. CDR3 length equals 14 residues. DNA for the CDR3: TGTGCCAGCAGTGACCCACGCAGCAATCAGCCCCAGCATTTT. This gives the protein CASSDPRSNQPQHF. Full variable domain (missing parts from reference TRBV25-1 and TRBJ1-5): EADIYQTPRYLVIGTGKKITLECSQTMGHDKMYWYQQDPGMELHLIHYSYGVNSTEKGDLSSESTVSRIRTEHFPLTLESARPSHTSQYLCASSDPRSNQPQHFGDGTRLSIL.